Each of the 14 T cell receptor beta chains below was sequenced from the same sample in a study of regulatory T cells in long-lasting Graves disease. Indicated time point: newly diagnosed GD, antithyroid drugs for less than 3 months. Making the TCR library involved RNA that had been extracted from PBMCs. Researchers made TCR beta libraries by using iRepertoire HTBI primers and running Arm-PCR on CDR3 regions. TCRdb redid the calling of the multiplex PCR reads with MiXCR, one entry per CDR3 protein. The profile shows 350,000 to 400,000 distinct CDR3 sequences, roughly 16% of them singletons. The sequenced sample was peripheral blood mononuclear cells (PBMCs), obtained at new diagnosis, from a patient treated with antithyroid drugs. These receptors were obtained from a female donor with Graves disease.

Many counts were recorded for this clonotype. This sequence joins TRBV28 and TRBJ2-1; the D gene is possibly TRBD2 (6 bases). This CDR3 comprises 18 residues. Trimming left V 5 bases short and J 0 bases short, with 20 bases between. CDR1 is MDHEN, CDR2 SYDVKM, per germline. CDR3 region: CASSVSPGLQSSYNEQFF. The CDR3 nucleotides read TGTGCCAGCAGTGTGAGTCCGGGACTTCAAAGCTCCTACAATGAGCAGTTCTTC.

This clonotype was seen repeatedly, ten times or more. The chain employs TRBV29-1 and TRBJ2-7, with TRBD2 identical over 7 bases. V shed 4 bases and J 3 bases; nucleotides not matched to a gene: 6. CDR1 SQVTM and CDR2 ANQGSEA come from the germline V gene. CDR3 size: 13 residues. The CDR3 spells CSVGWGGGYEQYF. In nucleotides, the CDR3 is TGCAGCGTTGGATGGGGGGGAGGCTACGAGCAGTACTTC.

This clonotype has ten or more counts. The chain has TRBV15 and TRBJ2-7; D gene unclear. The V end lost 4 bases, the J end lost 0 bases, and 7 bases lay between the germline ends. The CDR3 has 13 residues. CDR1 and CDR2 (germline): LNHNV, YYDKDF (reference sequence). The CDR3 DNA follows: TGTGCCACCAGCACGGGCAGCTCCTACGAGCAGTACTTC. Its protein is CATSTGSSYEQYF.

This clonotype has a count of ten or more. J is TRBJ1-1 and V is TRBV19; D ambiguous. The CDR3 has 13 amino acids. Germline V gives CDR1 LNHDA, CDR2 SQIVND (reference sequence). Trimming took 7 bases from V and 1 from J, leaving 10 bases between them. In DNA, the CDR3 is TGTGCCAGTATGCCGGGGTCGAACACTGAAGCTTTCTTT. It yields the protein CASMPGSNTEAFF.

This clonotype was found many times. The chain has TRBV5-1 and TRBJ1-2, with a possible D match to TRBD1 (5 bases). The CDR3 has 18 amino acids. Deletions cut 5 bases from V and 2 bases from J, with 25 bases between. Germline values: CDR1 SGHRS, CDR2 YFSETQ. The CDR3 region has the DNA TGCGCCAGCAGAAACCTATGGGACGGACTTTCAAAGAACTATGGCTACACCTTC. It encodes CASRNLWDGLSKNYGYTF.

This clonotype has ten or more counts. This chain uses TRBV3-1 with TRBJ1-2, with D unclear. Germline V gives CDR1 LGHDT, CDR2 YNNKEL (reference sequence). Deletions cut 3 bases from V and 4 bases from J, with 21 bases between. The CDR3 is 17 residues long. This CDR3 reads CASSQNPDEPLIYGYTF. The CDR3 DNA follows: TGTGCCAGCAGCCAGAACCCCGATGAGCCCCTCATCTATGGCTACACCTTC.

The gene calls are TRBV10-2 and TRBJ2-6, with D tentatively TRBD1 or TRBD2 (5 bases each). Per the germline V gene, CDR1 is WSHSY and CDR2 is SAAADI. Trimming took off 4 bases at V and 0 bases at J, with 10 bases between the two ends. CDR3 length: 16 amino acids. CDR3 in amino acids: CASSGRGLSGANVLTF. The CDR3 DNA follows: TGCGCCAGCAGTGGACGGGGCCTCTCTGGGGCCAACGTCCTGACTTTC.

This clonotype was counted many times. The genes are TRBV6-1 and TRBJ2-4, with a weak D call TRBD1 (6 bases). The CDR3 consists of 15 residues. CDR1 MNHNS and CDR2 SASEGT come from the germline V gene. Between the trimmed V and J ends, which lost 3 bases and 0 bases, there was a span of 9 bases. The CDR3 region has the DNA TGTGCCAGCAGTGACACAGGGATAGCCAAAAACATTCAGTACTTC. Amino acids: CASSDTGIAKNIQYF.

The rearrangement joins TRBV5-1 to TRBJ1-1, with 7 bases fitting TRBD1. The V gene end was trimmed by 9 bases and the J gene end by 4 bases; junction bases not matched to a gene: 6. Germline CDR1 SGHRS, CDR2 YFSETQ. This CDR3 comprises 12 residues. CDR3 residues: CATRQGGTEAFF. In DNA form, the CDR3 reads TGCGCCACCAGACAGGGAGGCACTGAAGCTTTCTTT.

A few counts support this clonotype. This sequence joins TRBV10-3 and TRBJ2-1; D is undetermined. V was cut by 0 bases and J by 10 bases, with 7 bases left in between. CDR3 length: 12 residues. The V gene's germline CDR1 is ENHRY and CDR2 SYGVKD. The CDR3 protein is CAISESQQEQFF. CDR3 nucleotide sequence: TGTGCCATCAGTGAGTCGCAGCAGGAGCAGTTCTTC.

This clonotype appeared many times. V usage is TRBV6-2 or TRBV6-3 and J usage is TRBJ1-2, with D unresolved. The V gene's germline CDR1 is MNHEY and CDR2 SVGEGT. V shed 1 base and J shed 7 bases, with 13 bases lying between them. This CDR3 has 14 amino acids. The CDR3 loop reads CASSYLRGPRGYTF. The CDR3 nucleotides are TGTGCCAGCAGTTACTTGCGCGGGCCCCGTGGCTACACCTTC.

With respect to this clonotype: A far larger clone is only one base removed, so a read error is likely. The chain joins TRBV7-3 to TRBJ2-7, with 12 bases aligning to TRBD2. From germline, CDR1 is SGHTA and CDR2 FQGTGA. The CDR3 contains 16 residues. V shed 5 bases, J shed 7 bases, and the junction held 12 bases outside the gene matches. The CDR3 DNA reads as TGTGCCAGCAGCCCTATGACTAGCGGGGGATACAATGAGCAGTACTTC. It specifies CASSPMTSGGYNEQYF.

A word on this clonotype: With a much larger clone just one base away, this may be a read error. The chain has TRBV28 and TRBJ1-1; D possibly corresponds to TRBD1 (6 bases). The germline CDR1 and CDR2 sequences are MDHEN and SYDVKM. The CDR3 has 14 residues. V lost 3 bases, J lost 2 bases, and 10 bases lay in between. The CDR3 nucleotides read TGTGCCAGCAGTTTTCAGGGGTCCAACACTGAAGCTTTCTTT. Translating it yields CASSFQGSNTEAFF.

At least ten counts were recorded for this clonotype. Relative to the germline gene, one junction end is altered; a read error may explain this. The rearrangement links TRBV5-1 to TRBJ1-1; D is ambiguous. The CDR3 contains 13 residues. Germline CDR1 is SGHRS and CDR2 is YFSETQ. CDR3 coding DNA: TGTGCCAGCAGCTTACGGGGAGGTACTGAAGCTTTCTTT. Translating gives CASSLRGGTEAFF.